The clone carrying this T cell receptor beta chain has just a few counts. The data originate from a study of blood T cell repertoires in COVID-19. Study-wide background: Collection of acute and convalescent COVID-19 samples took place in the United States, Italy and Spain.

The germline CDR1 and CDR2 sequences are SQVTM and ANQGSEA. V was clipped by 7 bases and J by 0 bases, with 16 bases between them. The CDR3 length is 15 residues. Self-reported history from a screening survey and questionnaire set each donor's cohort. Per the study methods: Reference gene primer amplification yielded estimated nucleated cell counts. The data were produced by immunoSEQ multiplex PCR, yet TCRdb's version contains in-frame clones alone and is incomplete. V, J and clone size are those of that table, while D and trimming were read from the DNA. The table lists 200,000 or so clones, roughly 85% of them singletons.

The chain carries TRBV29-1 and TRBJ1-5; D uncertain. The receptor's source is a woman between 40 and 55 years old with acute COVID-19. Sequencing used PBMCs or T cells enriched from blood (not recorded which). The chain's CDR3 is CSAVVDSDSNQPQHF. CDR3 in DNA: TGCAGCGCCGTTGTGGACTCAGATAGCAATCAGCCCCAGCATTTT.